Following are 6 T cell receptor beta chains from one sample sequenced in a study of T cell responses to AZD1222 COVID-19 vaccine. Assay: immunoSEQ multiplex PCR; the TCRdb copy retains only in-frame clones and omits some. The sample comprises 95,000 to 150,000 clones, about 90% of which are singletons, and around 1.7% rests with the top ten. This material consisted of peripheral blood, taken on day 0 of AZD1222 vaccination. These receptor sequences come from an adult in good health.

V gene TRBV5-8 combines with J gene TRBJ1-3; D may be TRBD1 (5 bases). The germline gives CDR1 SGHTS, CDR2 YDEGEE. The V and J ends lost 1 base and 1 base respectively, with 15 bases between them. The CDR3 has 17 residues. CDR3 sequence (DNA): TGTGCCAGCAGCTTGTATAAGGGGATTAGATCTGGAAACACCATATATTTT. Amino acids: CASSLYKGIRSGNTIYF.

This clone is a singleton in its sample. This chain links TRBV28 with TRBJ1-5; weak D call: TRBD1 (5 bases). Looked up from germline, CDR1 is MDHEN and CDR2 is SYDVKM. The V and J ends lost 6 bases and 6 bases respectively, with 9 bases between them. The CDR3 loop spans 12 amino acids. CDR3 coding DNA: TGTGCCAGCAGGGCAGGGCCTCAGCCCCAGCATTTT. Protein product: CASRAGPQPQHF.

The chain is built from TRBV5-1 and TRBJ2-2, with D maybe TRBD2 (5 bases). Germline assignment: CDR1 SGHRS and CDR2 YFSETQ. V lost 5 bases and J lost 4, with 15 bases in between. The CDR3 extends over 15 amino acids. CDR3 sequence reads: CASRPDGLLTGELFF. In nucleotides, the CDR3 is TGCGCCAGCAGGCCGGACGGACTCCTCACCGGGGAGCTGTTTTTT.

The gene calls are TRBV27 and TRBJ2-1, with D maybe TRBD2 (6 bases). CDR1 MNHEY and CDR2 SMNVEV come from the germline V gene (reference sequence). The V end was cut by 3 bases, the J end by 10 bases, with 13 bases between. The CDR3 has 13 residues. The CDR3 loop is CASSFGRGGEQFF. CDR3 sequence (DNA): TGTGCCAGCAGTTTTGGGCGGGGCGGGGAGCAGTTCTTC.

The genes are TRBV12-3 or TRBV12-4 and TRBJ1-4; possible D gene TRBD1, 5 bases. Trimming cost V 6 bases and J 5 bases, with 10 bases left between them. CDR3 length: 13 residues. CDR3 region: CASSRGKNEKLFF. CDR3 in DNA: TGTGCCAGCAGCCGGGGGAAGAATGAAAAACTGTTTTTT.

This chain links TRBV11-3 with TRBJ1-3; a weak D match, TRBD1 (5 bases). This CDR3 contains 14 residues. Between the trimmed V and J ends, which lost 9 bases and 2 bases, there was a span of 14 bases. Germline loops: CDR1 SGHNT, CDR2 YENEEA. The CDR3 nucleotides read TGTGCCAGTGGGCCGGGGGTAGCTGGAAACACCATATATTTT. It codes for CASGPGVAGNTIYF.